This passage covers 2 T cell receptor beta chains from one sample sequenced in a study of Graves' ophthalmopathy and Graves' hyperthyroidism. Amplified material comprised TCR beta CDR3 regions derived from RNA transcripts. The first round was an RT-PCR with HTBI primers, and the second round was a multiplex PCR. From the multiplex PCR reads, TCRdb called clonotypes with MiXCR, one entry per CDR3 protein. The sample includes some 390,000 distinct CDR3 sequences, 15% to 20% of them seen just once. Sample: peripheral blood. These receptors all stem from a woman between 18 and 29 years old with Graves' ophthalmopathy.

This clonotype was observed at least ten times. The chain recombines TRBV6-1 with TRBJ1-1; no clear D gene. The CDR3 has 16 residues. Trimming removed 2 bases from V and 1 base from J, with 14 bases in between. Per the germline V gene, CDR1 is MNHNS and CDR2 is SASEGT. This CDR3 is CASSEPFRGTNTEAFF. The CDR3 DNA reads TGTGCCAGCAGTGAACCTTTCCGGGGAACGAACACTGAAGCTTTCTTT.

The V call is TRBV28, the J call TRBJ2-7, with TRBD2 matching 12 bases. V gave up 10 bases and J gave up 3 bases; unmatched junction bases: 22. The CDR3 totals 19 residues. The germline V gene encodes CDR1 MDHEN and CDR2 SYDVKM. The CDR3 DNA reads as TGTGCCACCTCGGGGGGACGGTCCTGGACTAGCGGGAATCGCTACGAGCAGTACTTC. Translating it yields CATSGGRSWTSGNRYEQYF.